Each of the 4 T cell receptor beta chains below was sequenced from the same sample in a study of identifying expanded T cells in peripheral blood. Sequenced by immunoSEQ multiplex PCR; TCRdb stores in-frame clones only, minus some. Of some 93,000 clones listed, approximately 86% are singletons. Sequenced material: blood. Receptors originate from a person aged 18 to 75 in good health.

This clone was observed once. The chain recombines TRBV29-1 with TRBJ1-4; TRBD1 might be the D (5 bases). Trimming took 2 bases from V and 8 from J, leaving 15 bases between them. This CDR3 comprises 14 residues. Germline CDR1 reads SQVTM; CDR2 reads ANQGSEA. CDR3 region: CSVELVRVQEKLFF. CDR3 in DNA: TGCAGCGTTGAATTAGTCAGGGTACAGGAAAAACTGTTTTTT.

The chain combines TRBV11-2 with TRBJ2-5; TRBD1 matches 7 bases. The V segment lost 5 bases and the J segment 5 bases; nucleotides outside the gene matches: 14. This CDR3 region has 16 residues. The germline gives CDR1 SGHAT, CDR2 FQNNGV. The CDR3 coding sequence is TGTGCCAGCAGCCTACAGGGGAGAGGGGTAGGGGAGACCCAGTACTTC. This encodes CASSLQGRGVGETQYF.

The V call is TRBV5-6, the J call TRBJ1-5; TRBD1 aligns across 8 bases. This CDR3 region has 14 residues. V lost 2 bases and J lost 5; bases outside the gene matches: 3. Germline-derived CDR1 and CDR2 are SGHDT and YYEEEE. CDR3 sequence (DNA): TGTGCCAGCAGCTTTGGGACAGGAGATCAGCCCCAGCATTTT. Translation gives CASSFGTGDQPQHF.

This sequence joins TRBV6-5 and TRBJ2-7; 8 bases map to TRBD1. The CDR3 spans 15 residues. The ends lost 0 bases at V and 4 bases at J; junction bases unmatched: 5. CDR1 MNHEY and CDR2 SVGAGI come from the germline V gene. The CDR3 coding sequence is TGTGCCAGCAGTTACTCGAGGACAGGGATGTACGAGCAGTACTTC. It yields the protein CASSYSRTGMYEQYF.